These T cell receptor beta chains were read from a single sample in a study of T cell clonotyping in hematopoietic cell transplantation. Sequenced by immunoSEQ multiplex PCR; TCRdb stores in-frame clones only, minus some. Of roughly 34,000 clones listed, 85% to 95% were seen once; the top ten hold around 1.6%. The sequencing used peripheral blood mononuclear cells, collected before stem cell transplant. These TCRs come from a middle-aged man with chronic myeloid leukemia. Some clones in this sample may be carry-over from other donors' samples. Each CDR3 is given with its conserved first and last residue. D genes are given only for firm matches. For some rows the clone size is stated as once, few or many, or as a class when expanded; others skip it.

j_gene: TRBJ2-2
d_gene: TRBD1
abundance: -
v_gene: TRBV28
CDR3nt: TGTGCCAGCAGATCTCTCGACAGGGGGAACACCGGGGAGCTGTTTTTT
CDR3aa: CASRSLDRGNTGELFF

j_gene: TRBJ1-1
d_gene: -
abundance: -
v_gene: TRBV9
CDR3nt: TGTGCCAGCACGGGGGAGGGTTACAACACTGAAGCTTTCTTT
CDR3aa: CASTGEGYNTEAFF

j_gene: TRBJ2-6
d_gene: -
abundance: -
v_gene: TRBV4-2
CDR3nt: TGTGCCAGCAGCCCTCGACAGGCAAGAACTGACTCTGGGGCCAACGTCCTGACTTTC
CDR3aa: CASSPRQARTDSGANVLTF

j_gene: TRBJ1-1
d_gene: TRBD1
abundance: -
v_gene: TRBV9
CDR3nt: TGTGCCAGCAGTCGACACCCCGGACAGGGGAGGTCTGAAGCTTTCTTT
CDR3aa: CASSRHPGQGRSEAFF

j_gene: TRBJ1-2
d_gene: -
abundance: -
v_gene: TRBV15
CDR3nt: TGTGCCACCAGCTCTTCTCTGGGGAGCTATGGCTACACCTTC
CDR3aa: CATSSSLGSYGYTF

j_gene: TRBJ2-5
d_gene: -
abundance: -
v_gene: TRBV9
CDR3nt: TGTGCCAGCAGCGTAAGGTTAGGACCTCAAGAGACCCAGTACTTC
CDR3aa: CASSVRLGPQETQYF

j_gene: TRBJ1-4
d_gene: -
abundance: -
v_gene: TRBV6-1
CDR3nt: TGTGCCACCACGTTTCCAACTAATGAAAAACTGTTTTTT
CDR3aa: CATTFPTNEKLFF

j_gene: TRBJ1-2
d_gene: TRBD1
abundance: -
v_gene: TRBV6-1
CDR3nt: TGTGCCAGCATTTTGAATTGGTCAGCAGGGGGATACACCTTC
CDR3aa: CASILNWSAGGYTF

j_gene: TRBJ1-1
d_gene: -
abundance: -
v_gene: TRBV2
CDR3nt: TGTGCCAGCAGCTCCATAAGGGGGGCAGAGGCTTTCTTT
CDR3aa: CASSSIRGAEAFF

j_gene: TRBJ2-7
d_gene: -
abundance: -
v_gene: TRBV18
CDR3nt: TGTGCCAGCTCACAGAATCCCTACGAGCAGTACTTC
CDR3aa: CASSQNPYEQYF

j_gene: TRBJ2-3
d_gene: -
abundance: -
v_gene: TRBV2
CDR3nt: TGTGCCAGCAGTAGCGGAGCAGAAACAGATACGCAGTATTTT
CDR3aa: CASSSGAETDTQYF

j_gene: TRBJ2-2
d_gene: TRBD1
abundance: -
v_gene: TRBV7-2
CDR3nt: TGTGCCAGCAGCTTCGACAGGGTAATCACCGGGGAGCTGTTTTTT
CDR3aa: CASSFDRVITGELFF

j_gene: TRBJ1-6
d_gene: TRBD1
abundance: once
v_gene: TRBV6-5
CDR3nt: TGTGCCAGCAGGCTGGGACAGACCTATAATTCACCCCTCCACTTT
CDR3aa: CASRLGQTYNSPLHF

j_gene: TRBJ1-2
d_gene: -
abundance: -
v_gene: TRBV19
CDR3nt: TGTGCCAGTAGTGCGGGTGGCTACACCTTC
CDR3aa: CASSAGGYTF

j_gene: TRBJ1-2
d_gene: -
abundance: -
v_gene: TRBV2
CDR3nt: TGTGCCAGCAGCCCGGGAGAGTGGCATGGCTACACCTTC
CDR3aa: CASSPGEWHGYTF

j_gene: TRBJ2-7
d_gene: TRBD1
abundance: -
v_gene: TRBV4-1
CDR3nt: TGCGCCAGCAGCCATCCTCAGGGGGCGCGTTCCGAGCAGTACTTC
CDR3aa: CASSHPQGARSEQYF

j_gene: TRBJ1-2
d_gene: TRBD1
abundance: -
v_gene: TRBV6-5
CDR3nt: TGTGCCAGCAGTTACTCTACAGGGGACGGCTACACCTTC
CDR3aa: CASSYSTGDGYTF

j_gene: TRBJ2-4
d_gene: -
abundance: -
v_gene: TRBV30
CDR3nt: TGTGCCTGGAGTGTACCAGGATCCAAAAACATTCAGTACTTC
CDR3aa: CAWSVPGSKNIQYF

j_gene: TRBJ2-2
d_gene: -
abundance: -
v_gene: TRBV7-6
CDR3nt: TGTGCCAGCAGGTTCGGGTCCGGGGAGCTGTTTTTT
CDR3aa: CASRFGSGELFF

j_gene: TRBJ1-1
d_gene: -
abundance: -
v_gene: TRBV5-1
CDR3nt: TGCGCCAGCAGCTCTGGACAGAACACTGAAGCTTTCTTT
CDR3aa: CASSSGQNTEAFF

j_gene: TRBJ2-3
d_gene: -
abundance: -
v_gene: TRBV11-3
CDR3nt: TGTGCCAGCAGCTCCGGCCTCCTAAGCACAGATACGCAGTATTTT
CDR3aa: CASSSGLLSTDTQYF

j_gene: TRBJ2-6
d_gene: -
abundance: -
v_gene: TRBV19
CDR3nt: TGTGCCTCTTCACCGAGGGGGAGCTCTGGGGCCAACGTCCTGACTTTC
CDR3aa: CASSPRGSSGANVLTF

j_gene: TRBJ2-3
d_gene: TRBD2
abundance: -
v_gene: TRBV19
CDR3nt: TGTGCCAGTAGTATAGGGGGGATAGCGGGGGGCCACAAGGATACGCAGTATTTT
CDR3aa: CASSIGGIAGGHKDTQYF

j_gene: TRBJ1-6
d_gene: -
abundance: -
v_gene: TRBV27
CDR3nt: TGTGCCAGCAGTTTATCGGGTAAAAGATCACCCCTCCACTTT
CDR3aa: CASSLSGKRSPLHF

j_gene: TRBJ1-2
d_gene: -
abundance: -
v_gene: TRBV7-7
CDR3nt: TGTGCCAGCAGCTTAGGCACAGCAGAATATGGCTACACCTTC
CDR3aa: CASSLGTAEYGYTF

j_gene: TRBJ1-1
d_gene: -
abundance: -
v_gene: TRBV5-6
CDR3nt: TGTGCCAGCAGTCCGGGTAACACTGAAGCTTTCTTT
CDR3aa: CASSPGNTEAFF

j_gene: TRBJ2-7
d_gene: -
abundance: -
v_gene: TRBV7-9
CDR3nt: TGTGCCAGCAGCTTAGGACAGTTCTACGAGCAGTACTTC
CDR3aa: CASSLGQFYEQYF

j_gene: TRBJ1-2
d_gene: -
abundance: -
v_gene: TRBV27
CDR3nt: TGTGCCAGCAGCGGGGGCTATGGCTACACCTTC
CDR3aa: CASSGGYGYTF

j_gene: TRBJ2-1
d_gene: -
abundance: -
v_gene: TRBV7-2
CDR3nt: TGTGCCAGCACCCGTCGAATAAATGAGCAGTTCTTC
CDR3aa: CASTRRINEQFF

j_gene: TRBJ1-1
d_gene: TRBD1
abundance: -
v_gene: TRBV10-3
CDR3nt: TGTGCCATCAGTGAGTCGGGACAGCCGAACACTGAAGCTTTCTTT
CDR3aa: CAISESGQPNTEAFF

j_gene: TRBJ1-2
d_gene: -
abundance: once
v_gene: TRBV7-9
CDR3nt: TGTGCCAGCAGCTTAGCGGCAGGGGATGAGCAGAACTATGGCTACACCTTC
CDR3aa: CASSLAAGDEQNYGYTF

j_gene: TRBJ1-5
d_gene: -
abundance: -
v_gene: TRBV7-9
CDR3nt: TGTGCCAGCAGCTTAAGAGCTCAGCCCCAGCATTTT
CDR3aa: CASSLRAQPQHF

j_gene: TRBJ1-1
d_gene: -
abundance: -
v_gene: TRBV6-1
CDR3nt: TGTGCCAGCAGAAGTACCGAGACTGTGTTAACTGAAGCTTTCTTT
CDR3aa: CASRSTETVLTEAFF

j_gene: TRBJ1-4
d_gene: -
abundance: -
v_gene: TRBV19
CDR3nt: TGTGCCAGTACAAGCGGGGCTGGAGTCACTGAAAAACTGTTTTTT
CDR3aa: CASTSGAGVTEKLFF